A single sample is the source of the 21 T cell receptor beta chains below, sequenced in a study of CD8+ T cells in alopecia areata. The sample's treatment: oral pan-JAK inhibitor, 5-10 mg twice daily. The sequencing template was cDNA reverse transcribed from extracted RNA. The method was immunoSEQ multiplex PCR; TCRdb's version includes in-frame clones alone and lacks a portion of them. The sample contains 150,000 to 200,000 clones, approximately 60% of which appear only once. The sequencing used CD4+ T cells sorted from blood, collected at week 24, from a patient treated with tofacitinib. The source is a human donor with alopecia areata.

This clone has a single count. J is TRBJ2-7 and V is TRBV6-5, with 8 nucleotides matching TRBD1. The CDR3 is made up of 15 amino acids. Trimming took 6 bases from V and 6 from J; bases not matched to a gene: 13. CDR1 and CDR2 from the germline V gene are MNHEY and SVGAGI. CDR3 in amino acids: CASSQPRGRGLEQYF. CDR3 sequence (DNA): TGTGCCAGCAGCCAACCCCGTGGCAGGGGGCTCGAGCAGTACTTC.

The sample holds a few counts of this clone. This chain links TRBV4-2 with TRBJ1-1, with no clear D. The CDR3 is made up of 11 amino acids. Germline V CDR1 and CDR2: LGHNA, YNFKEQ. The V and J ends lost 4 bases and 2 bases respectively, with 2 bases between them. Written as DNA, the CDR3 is TGTGCCAGCAGCCTCAACACTGAAGCTTTCTTT. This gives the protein CASSLNTEAFF.

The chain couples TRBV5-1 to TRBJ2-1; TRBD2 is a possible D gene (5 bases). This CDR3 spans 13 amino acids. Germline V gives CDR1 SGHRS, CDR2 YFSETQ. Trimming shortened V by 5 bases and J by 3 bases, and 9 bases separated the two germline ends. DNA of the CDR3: TGCGCCAGCAGTGAGCGGATCTACAATGAGCAGTTCTTC. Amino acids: CASSERIYNEQFF.

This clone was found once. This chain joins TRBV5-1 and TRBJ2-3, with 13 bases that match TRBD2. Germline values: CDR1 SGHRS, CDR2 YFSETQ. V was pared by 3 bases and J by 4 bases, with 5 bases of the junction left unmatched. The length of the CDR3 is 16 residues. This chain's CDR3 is CASSSTSGGASDTQYF. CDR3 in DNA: TGCGCCAGCAGCTCCACTAGCGGGGGGGCATCAGATACGCAGTATTTT.

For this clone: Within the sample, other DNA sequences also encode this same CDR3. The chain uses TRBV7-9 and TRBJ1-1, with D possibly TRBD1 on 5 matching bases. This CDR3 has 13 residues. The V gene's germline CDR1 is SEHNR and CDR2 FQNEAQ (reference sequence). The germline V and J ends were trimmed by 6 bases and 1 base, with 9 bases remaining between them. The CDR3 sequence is CASRRDRNTEAFF. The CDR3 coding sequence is TGTGCCAGCAGGCGCGACAGGAACACTGAAGCTTTCTTT.

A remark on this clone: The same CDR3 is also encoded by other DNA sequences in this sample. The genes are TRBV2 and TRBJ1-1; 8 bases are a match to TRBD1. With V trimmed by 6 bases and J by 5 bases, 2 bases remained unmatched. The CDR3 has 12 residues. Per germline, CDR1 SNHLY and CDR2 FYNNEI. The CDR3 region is CASRDRGTEAFF. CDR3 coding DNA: TGTGCCAGCAGAGACAGGGGTACTGAAGCTTTCTTT.

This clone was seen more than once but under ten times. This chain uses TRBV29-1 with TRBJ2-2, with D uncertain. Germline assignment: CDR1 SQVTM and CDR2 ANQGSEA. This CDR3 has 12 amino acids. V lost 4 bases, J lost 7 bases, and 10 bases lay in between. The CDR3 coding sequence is TGCAGCGTTGTTGTAGGGCACGGGGAGCTGTTTTTT. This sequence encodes CSVVVGHGELFF.

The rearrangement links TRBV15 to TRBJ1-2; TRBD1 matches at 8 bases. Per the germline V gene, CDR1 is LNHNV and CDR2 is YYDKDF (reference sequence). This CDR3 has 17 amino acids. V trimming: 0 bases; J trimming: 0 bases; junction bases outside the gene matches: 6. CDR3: CATSRDGTGPTNYGYTF. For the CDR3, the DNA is TGTGCCACCAGCAGAGATGGGACAGGCCCAACTAACTATGGCTACACCTTC.

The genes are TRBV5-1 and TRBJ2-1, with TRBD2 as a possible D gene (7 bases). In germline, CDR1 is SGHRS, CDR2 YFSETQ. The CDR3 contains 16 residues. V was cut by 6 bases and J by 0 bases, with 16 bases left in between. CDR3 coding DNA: TGCGCCAGCACCGGGGGCGGGGGAGGCTCCTACAATGAGCAGTTCTTC. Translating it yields CASTGGGGGSYNEQFF.

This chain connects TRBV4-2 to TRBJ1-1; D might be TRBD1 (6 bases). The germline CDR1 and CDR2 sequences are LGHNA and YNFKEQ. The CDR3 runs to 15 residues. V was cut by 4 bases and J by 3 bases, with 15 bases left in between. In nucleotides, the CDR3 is TGTGCCAGCAGCCTGGGGGCCGCCCCGGACACTGAAGCTTTCTTT. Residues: CASSLGAAPDTEAFF.

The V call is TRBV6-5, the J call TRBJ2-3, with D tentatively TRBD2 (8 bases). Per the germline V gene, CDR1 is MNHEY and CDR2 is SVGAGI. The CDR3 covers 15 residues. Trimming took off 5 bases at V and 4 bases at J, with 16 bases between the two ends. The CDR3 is CASSKGLGGPDTQYF. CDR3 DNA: TGTGCCAGCAGTAAGGGACTAGGGGGCCCAGATACGCAGTATTTT.

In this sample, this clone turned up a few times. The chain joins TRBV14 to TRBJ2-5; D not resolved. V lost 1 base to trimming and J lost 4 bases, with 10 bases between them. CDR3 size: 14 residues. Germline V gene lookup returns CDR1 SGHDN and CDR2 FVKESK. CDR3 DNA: TGTGCCAGCAGCCAAGGATGGGTCGGAGAGACCCAGTACTTC. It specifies CASSQGWVGETQYF.

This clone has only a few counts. The CDR3 loop reads CASSSDWGDTQYF. CDR3 nucleotides: TGTGCCAGCAGCTCCGACTGGGGAGATACGCAGTATTTT. This chain links TRBV7-3 with TRBJ2-3; D is unclear. Germline V gives CDR1 SGHTA, CDR2 FQGTGA. The CDR3 sequence is 13 residues long. V lost 4 bases and J 5 bases, leaving 10 bases between the germline ends.

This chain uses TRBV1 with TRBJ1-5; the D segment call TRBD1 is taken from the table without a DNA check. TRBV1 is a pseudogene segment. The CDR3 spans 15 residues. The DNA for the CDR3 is TGCACCAGCAGCCACAACAGGGTCGGCAATCAGCCCCAGCATTTT. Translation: CTSSHNRVGNQPQHF.

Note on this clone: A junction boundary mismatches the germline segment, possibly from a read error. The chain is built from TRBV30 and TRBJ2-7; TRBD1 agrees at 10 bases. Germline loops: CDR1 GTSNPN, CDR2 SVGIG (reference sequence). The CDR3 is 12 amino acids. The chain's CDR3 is CAWSVRGGTGVF. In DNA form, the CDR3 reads TGTGCCTGGAGTGTACGGGGCGGGACAGGGGTCTTC.

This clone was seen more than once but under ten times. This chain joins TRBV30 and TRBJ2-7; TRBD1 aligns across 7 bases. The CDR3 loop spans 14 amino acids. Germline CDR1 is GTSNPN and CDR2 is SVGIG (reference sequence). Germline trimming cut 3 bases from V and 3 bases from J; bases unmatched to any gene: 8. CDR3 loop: CAWRRQGKIYEQYF. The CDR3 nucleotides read TGTGCCTGGAGGCGACAGGGAAAAATCTACGAGCAGTACTTC.

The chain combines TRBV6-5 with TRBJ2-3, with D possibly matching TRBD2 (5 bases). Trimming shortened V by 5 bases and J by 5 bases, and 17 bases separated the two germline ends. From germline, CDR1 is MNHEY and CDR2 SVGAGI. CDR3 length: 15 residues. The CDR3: CASSPRVRAGDTQYF. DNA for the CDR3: TGTGCCAGCAGTCCCCGGGTAAGGGCGGGAGATACGCAGTATTTT.

The CDR3 DNA reads as TGCGCCAGCAGCTCCTTCGGACAGGATAACACTGAAGCTTTCTTT. As protein: CASSSFGQDNTEAFF. The V call is TRBV5-1, the J call TRBJ1-1; 7 bases map to TRBD1. Unmatched junction bases numbered 7, after V lost 3 bases and J lost 2 bases. The CDR3 totals 15 residues. Germline loops: CDR1 SGHRS, CDR2 YFSETQ.

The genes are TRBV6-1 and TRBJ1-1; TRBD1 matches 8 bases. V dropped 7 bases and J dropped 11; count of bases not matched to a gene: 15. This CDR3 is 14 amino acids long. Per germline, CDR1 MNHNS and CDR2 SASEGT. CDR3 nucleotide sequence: TGTGCCAGCAAGAACGACAGGGGAGGGTCACTCGCTTTCTTT. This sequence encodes CASKNDRGGSLAFF.

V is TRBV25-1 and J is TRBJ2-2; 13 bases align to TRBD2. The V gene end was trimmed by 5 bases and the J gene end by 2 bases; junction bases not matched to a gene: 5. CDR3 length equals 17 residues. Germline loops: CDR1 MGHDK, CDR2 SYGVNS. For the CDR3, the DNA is TGTGCCAGCAGTACGGGACTAGCGGGGTCCAACACCGGGGAGCTGTTTTTT. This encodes CASSTGLAGSNTGELFF. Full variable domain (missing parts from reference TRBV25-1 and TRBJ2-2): EADIYQTPRYLVIGTGKKITLECSQTMGHDKMYWYQQDPGMELHLIHYSYGVNSTEKGDLSSESTVSRIRTEHFPLTLESARPSHTSQYLCASSTGLAGSNTGELFFGEGSRLTVL.

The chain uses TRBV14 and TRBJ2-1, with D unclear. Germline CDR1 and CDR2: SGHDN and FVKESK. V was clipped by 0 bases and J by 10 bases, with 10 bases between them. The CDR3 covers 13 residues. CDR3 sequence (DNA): TGTGCCAGCAGCCAAGATCTTGTCGGAGAGCAGTTCTTC. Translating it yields CASSQDLVGEQFF.